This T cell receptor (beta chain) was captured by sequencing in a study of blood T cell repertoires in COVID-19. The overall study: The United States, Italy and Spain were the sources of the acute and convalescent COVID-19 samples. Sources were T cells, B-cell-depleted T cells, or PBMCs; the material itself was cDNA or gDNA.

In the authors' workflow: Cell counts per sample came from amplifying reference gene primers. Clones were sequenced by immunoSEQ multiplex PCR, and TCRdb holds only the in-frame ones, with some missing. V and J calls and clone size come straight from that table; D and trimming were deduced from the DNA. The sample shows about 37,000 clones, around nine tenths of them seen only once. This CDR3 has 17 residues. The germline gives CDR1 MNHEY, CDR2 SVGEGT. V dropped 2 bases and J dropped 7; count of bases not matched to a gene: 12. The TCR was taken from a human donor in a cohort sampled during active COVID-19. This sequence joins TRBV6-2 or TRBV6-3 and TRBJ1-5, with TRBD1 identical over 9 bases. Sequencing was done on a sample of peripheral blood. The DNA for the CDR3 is TGTGCCAGCAGTTACGGCCTGGACAGGGGAAGAGTGCAGCCCCAGCATTTT. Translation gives CASSYGLDRGRVQPQHF.